This T cell receptor (beta chain) was captured by sequencing in a study of radiotherapy plus CTLA-4 blockade in lung cancer. In regard to this clone: The sample carries other DNA sequences with the same CDR3.

This CDR3 contains 16 residues. Germline CDR1 GTSNPN, CDR2 SVGIG (reference sequence). V lost 5 bases and J lost 0, with 14 bases in between. Using immunoSEQ multiplex PCR, the repertoire was profiled, and TCRdb retains in-frame clones only, with some absent. The repertoire holds about 110,000 clones, roughly 80% seen once, with about 3.3% in the top ten. The material sequenced was peripheral blood, taken from a patient treated with radiotherapy plus ipilimumab. The clonotype was recovered from a human donor with non-small cell lung cancer that progressed on radiotherapy plus ipilimumab. Some clones in this sample may be carry-over from other donors' samples. The chain combines TRBV30 with TRBJ2-6, with D hard to call. Here the CDR3 reads CAWGPAGLSGANVLTF. CDR3 coding DNA: TGTGCCTGGGGACCTGCAGGCCTCTCTGGGGCCAACGTCCTGACTTTC.